A single sample is the source of the 15 T cell receptor beta chains below, sequenced in a study of cytomegalovirus exposure and HLA in healthy donors (dated by TCRdb to the late 2010s). Library construction relied on the immunoSEQ multiplex PCR assay. A mixture of 60 forward primers for TCR Vbeta segments and 13 reverse primers for TCR Jbeta segments was used in the multiplex PCR. Not all clones reach the TCRdb copy of this immuneACCESS table, which keeps in-frame sequences only. Checked studies attribute under half of the gap to unresolved V genes and leave the rest unexplained. The sample data list 130,000 or so clones, and about 75% of these were observed just once. The ten largest account for over 3% of the sample. Sequencing input: PBMCs. The receptors were sampled from a man in his forties or fifties in good health and CMV-seronegative.

The gene calls are TRBV7-9 and TRBJ1-1, with 7 bases that match TRBD1. Germline CDR1 and CDR2: SEHNR and FQNEAQ (reference sequence). CDR3 length: 12 residues. V shed 5 bases and J 10 bases; nucleotides not matched to a gene: 7. The chain's CDR3 is CASSLRQGRAFF. In nucleotides, the CDR3 is TGTGCCAGCAGCCTAAGACAGGGTAGAGCTTTCTTT.

This clone turned up a few times. The gene calls are TRBV30 and TRBJ1-5, with D hard to call. Trimming removed 5 bases from V and 1 base from J, with 12 bases in between. CDR1 and CDR2 (germline): GTSNPN, SVGIG (reference sequence). The CDR3 has 14 amino acids. The CDR3 reads CAWSGLGSNQPQHF. Here the CDR3 DNA reads TGTGCCTGGTCGGGGTTAGGGAGCAATCAGCCCCAGCATTTT.

The gene calls are TRBV11-2 and TRBJ2-7, with TRBD1 identical over 8 bases. With V trimmed by 1 base and J by 2 bases, 4 bases remained unmatched. Germline CDR1 SGHAT, CDR2 FQNNGV. This CDR3 comprises 15 residues. In nucleotides, the CDR3 is TGTGCCAGCAGCTTAGGAACAGGGGGAACCTACGAGCAGTACTTC. Translation: CASSLGTGGTYEQYF.

The rearrangement joins TRBV19 to TRBJ1-6; a weak D match, TRBD1 (6 bases). The CDR3 totals 15 residues. V was clipped by 5 bases and J by 9 bases, with 17 bases between them. Looked up from germline, CDR1 is LNHDA and CDR2 is SQIVND (reference sequence). CDR3 in DNA: TGTGCCAGTAGTCCCAGGGGCCAAGAGGGTTCACCCCTCCACTTT. Translating it yields CASSPRGQEGSPLHF.

The chain recombines TRBV19 with TRBJ2-6; possibly TRBD1 for D (5 bases). Looked up from germline, CDR1 is LNHDA and CDR2 is SQIVND (reference sequence). CDR3 length: 17 amino acids. V lost 7 bases to trimming and J lost 0 bases, with 16 bases between them. CDR3 nucleotides: TGTGCCAGTAATGGGGCAAGAATCTCCTCTGGGGCCAACGTCCTGACTTTC. Translation gives CASNGARISSGANVLTF.

The J gene is TRBJ1-2, the V gene TRBV28, with D hard to call. The CDR3 covers 14 residues. Germline lookup yields CDR1 MDHEN and CDR2 SYDVKM. Trimming left V 5 bases short and J 8 bases short, with 18 bases between. CDR3 residues: CASSIPTRGGGYTF. The CDR3 DNA sequence: TGTGCCAGCAGTATCCCGACGCGGGGAGGAGGCTACACCTTC.

This chain joins TRBV4-1 and TRBJ2-1, with 12 bases matching TRBD2. The ends lost 2 bases at V and 4 bases at J; junction bases unmatched: 15. Germline CDR1 is MGHRA and CDR2 is YSYEKL. The CDR3 covers 20 residues. DNA for the CDR3: TGCGCCAGCAGCCAAAGGCCGACTAGCGGGGGTAGAAAGATATACAATGAGCAGTTCTTC. It specifies CASSQRPTSGGRKIYNEQFF.

The chain combines TRBV7-3 with TRBJ1-1, with D possibly being TRBD1 (5 bases). The CDR3 is made up of 12 amino acids. The germline CDR1 and CDR2 sequences are SGHTA and FQGTGA. V shed 5 bases and J shed 2 bases, with 6 bases lying between them. DNA of the CDR3: TGTGCCAGCAGCGACAGTAACACTGAAGCTTTCTTT. It specifies CASSDSNTEAFF.

This sequence joins TRBV13 and TRBJ1-1; 9 nucleotides match TRBD1. The CDR3 consists of 15 residues. Looked up from germline, CDR1 is PRHDT and CDR2 is FYEKMQ (reference sequence). V lost 5 bases, J lost 5 bases, and 9 bases stayed unmatched. The CDR3 bases are TGTGCCAGCAGCACCCGGACAGGGGATTCGACTGAAGCTTTCTTT. Its translation is CASSTRTGDSTEAFF.

The rearrangement uses TRBV7-3 and TRBJ1-2, with no clear D. This CDR3 has 14 residues. With 6 bases removed from V and 1 base from J, the gap between germline ends came to 12 bases. Germline CDR1 and CDR2: SGHTA and FQGTGA. The CDR3, as DNA: TGTGCCAGCAGACCAACATCCAATAACTATGGCTACACCTTC. Protein sequence: CASRPTSNNYGYTF.

V is TRBV11-2 and J is TRBJ1-2; 11 bases agree with TRBD1. Germline lookup yields CDR1 SGHAT and CDR2 FQNNGV. CDR3 size: 15 residues. With 5 bases clipped from V and 5 bases from J, the junction kept 7 bases outside the gene matches. DNA for the CDR3: TGTGCCAGCAGCCTAGGACAGGGGGCGTGGTATGGCTACACCTTC. The encoded protein is CASSLGQGAWYGYTF.

J is TRBJ1-6 and V is TRBV18; D is perhaps TRBD1 (6 bases). CDR3 length: 14 amino acids. Between the trimmed V and J ends, which lost 3 bases and 9 bases, there was a span of 12 bases. CDR1 is KGHSH, CDR2 LQKENI, per germline. CDR3 coding DNA: TGTGCCAGCTCACCTACAGGGAGTAGTTCACCCCTCCACTTT. It encodes CASSPTGSSSPLHF. Full variable domain (rest looked up from reference TRBV18 and TRBJ1-6): NAGVMQNPRHLVRRRGQEARLRCSPMKGHSHVYWYRQLPEEGLKFMVYLQKENIIDESGMPKERFSAEFPKEGPSILRIQQVVRGDSAAYFCASSPTGSSSPLHFGNGTRLTVT.

CDR3 bases: TGTGCCAGCAGCTCTCTACCAGGGGGCCGGGACGAGCAGTACTTC. The encoded protein is CASSSLPGGRDEQYF. The chain has TRBV7-2 and TRBJ2-7, with 8 bases matching TRBD1. The V segment lost 4 bases and the J segment 5 bases; nucleotides outside the gene matches: 10. Germline CDR1 SGHTA, CDR2 FQGNSA. The length of the CDR3 is 15 residues.

The chain has TRBV5-4 and TRBJ2-2; 10 nucleotides align to TRBD1. The V and J ends lost 2 bases and 6 bases, in that order; junction bases with no gene match: 4. CDR3 length: 15 residues. CDR1 and CDR2 (germline): SGHNT, YYREEE (reference sequence). The CDR3 sequence: CASSFQGQGPGELFF. The DNA for the CDR3 is TGTGCCAGCAGCTTTCAGGGACAGGGGCCCGGGGAGCTGTTTTTT.

The rearrangement uses TRBV4-2 and TRBJ1-2, with 7 bases identical to TRBD1. This CDR3 region has 16 residues. In germline, CDR1 is LGHNA, CDR2 YNFKEQ. The V and J ends lost 0 bases and 0 bases, in that order; junction bases with no gene match: 4. The CDR3 DNA follows: TGTGCCAGCAGCCAAGATCTGACAGGGCCTAACTATGGCTACACCTTC. It yields the protein CASSQDLTGPNYGYTF.